This T cell receptor (beta chain) was sequenced for a study of vaccination effects on CD4 cells after COVID-19. The V gene end was trimmed by 4 bases and the J gene end by 0 bases; junction bases not matched to a gene: 9. The CDR3 has 19 amino acids. Germline-derived CDR1 and CDR2 are KGHSH and LQKENI. Note on this clone: Its antigen is undetermined.

Findings of the study overall: In vaccinees who were healthy, merely 1 out of 255 vaccine-induced clones cross-reacted with common cold coronaviruses.

Viral peptide pools were used in the ViraFEST assay to expand antigen-specific CD4+ T cells, and sequencing came afterward. Cells that had been cultured for roughly eleven days were the source of isolated CD4+ T cells. Neither prior SARS-CoV-2 infection nor positive nucleocapsid antibodies were present in the vaccine recipients. Data came from immunoSEQ multiplex PCR; TCRdb stores just in-frame clones and leaves some out. This sample has under 30,000 clones, with around three quarters found just once. The sample here was CD4+ T cells from PBMCs cultured with HCoV-NL63 spike peptides, taken before COVID-19 vaccination. The receptor's source is a human donor who received a COVID-19 vaccine. The chain carries TRBV18 and TRBJ2-3, with TRBD2 identical over 14 bases. The chain's CDR3 is CASSRSGLAGEGSTDTQYF. Here the CDR3 DNA reads TGTGCCAGCTCACGATCGGGACTAGCGGGAGAGGGAAGCACAGATACGCAGTATTTT. Looking up the rest from reference TRBV18 and TRBJ2-3 gives the full variable domain: NAGVMQNPRHLVRRRGQEARLRCSPMKGHSHVYWYRQLPEEGLKFMVYLQKENIIDESGMPKERFSAEFPKEGPSILRIQQVVRGDSAAYFCASSRSGLAGEGSTDTQYFGPGTRLTVL.